A selection of T cell receptor beta chains follows, all from one sample in a study of CD8+ T cells in alopecia areata. Clones were sequenced by immunoSEQ multiplex PCR, and TCRdb holds only the in-frame ones, with some missing. The table lists 7,000 to 8,500 clones, 67% of them singletons. The source material was skin, sampled at week 0. The receptors here all came from a human donor with alopecia areata. Both conserved end residues are part of each CDR3. D genes are given only for firm matches. Clone size, where shown, is once, few, many, or a class for clones that have expanded.

D gene: .; V gene: TRBV4-1; clone size: .; J gene: TRBJ1-1; CDR3 length: 12; CDR3 protein: CASSRGNTEAFF
D gene: .; V gene: TRBV5-6; clone size: .; J gene: TRBJ2-7; CDR3 length: 17; CDR3 protein: CASSEPLGGLRDYEQYF
D gene: .; V gene: TRBV10-2; clone size: .; J gene: TRBJ2-2; CDR3 length: 16; CDR3 protein: CASSEFGTANTGELFF
D gene: TRBD2; V gene: TRBV4-1; clone size: .; J gene: TRBJ2-3; CDR3 length: 18; CDR3 protein: CASSQIGTSGGRTDTQYF
D gene: .; V gene: TRBV11-3; clone size: .; J gene: TRBJ2-1; CDR3 length: 14; CDR3 protein: CASSLGTGINEQFF
D gene: .; V gene: TRBV5-1; clone size: .; J gene: TRBJ2-1; CDR3 length: 12; CDR3 protein: CASSLGVGEQFF
D gene: .; V gene: TRBV27; clone size: .; J gene: TRBJ2-7; CDR3 length: 13; CDR3 protein: CASSRSYSYEQYF
D gene: .; V gene: TRBV7-6; clone size: .; J gene: TRBJ2-2; CDR3 length: 15; CDR3 protein: CASSPPGGNTGELFF
D gene: TRBD2; V gene: TRBV6-4; clone size: .; J gene: TRBJ2-1; CDR3 length: 15; CDR3 protein: CASSGTSGGANEQFF
D gene: .; V gene: TRBV6-5; clone size: few; J gene: TRBJ2-7; CDR3 length: 11; CDR3 protein: CASSELVEQYF
D gene: TRBD2; V gene: TRBV5-1; clone size: .; J gene: TRBJ2-5; CDR3 length: 16; CDR3 protein: CASSLAQLAGGETQYF
D gene: .; V gene: TRBV4-1; clone size: .; J gene: TRBJ2-7; CDR3 length: 15; CDR3 protein: CASSQIDRGGAEQYF
D gene: TRBD2; V gene: TRBV2; clone size: few; J gene: TRBJ2-7; CDR3 length: 11; CDR3 protein: CATRGGYEQYF
D gene: .; V gene: TRBV7-9; clone size: .; J gene: TRBJ1-1; CDR3 length: 15; CDR3 protein: CASSLAQGLNTEAFF
D gene: .; V gene: TRBV19; clone size: .; J gene: TRBJ2-3; CDR3 length: 14; CDR3 protein: CASSIGKSADTQYF
D gene: .; V gene: TRBV11-2; clone size: .; J gene: TRBJ1-3; CDR3 length: 14; CDR3 protein: CASSLVGYGNTIYF
D gene: TRBD2; V gene: TRBV6-5; clone size: .; J gene: TRBJ2-3; CDR3 length: 16; CDR3 protein: CASSLWRGGSTDTQYF
D gene: .; V gene: TRBV30; clone size: .; J gene: TRBJ1-6; CDR3 length: 15; CDR3 protein: CAWSKVFGAGSPLHF
D gene: .; V gene: TRBV9; clone size: .; J gene: TRBJ2-2; CDR3 length: 14; CDR3 protein: CASSGAREAGELFF
D gene: TRBD1; V gene: TRBV7-2; clone size: once; J gene: TRBJ1-4; CDR3 length: 15; CDR3 protein: CASSLHSGQLEKLFF
D gene: .; V gene: TRBV6-6; clone size: .; J gene: TRBJ1-1; CDR3 length: 14; CDR3 protein: CASSYGGVNTEAFF
D gene: .; V gene: TRBV10-3; clone size: .; J gene: TRBJ1-6; CDR3 length: 14; CDR3 protein: CAISEWGHNSPLHF
D gene: .; V gene: TRBV19; clone size: .; J gene: TRBJ2-2; CDR3 length: 14; CDR3 protein: CASKSTGGTGELFF
D gene: TRBD2; V gene: TRBV6-6; clone size: .; J gene: TRBJ2-7; CDR3 length: 15; CDR3 protein: CASSYSTSGGHEQYF
D gene: TRBD2; V gene: TRBV4-1; clone size: .; J gene: TRBJ2-7; CDR3 length: 14; CDR3 protein: CASSPGLVGGEQYF
D gene: TRBD1; V gene: TRBV5-3; clone size: few; J gene: TRBJ2-3; CDR3 length: 15; CDR3 protein: CASSLVGQGTDTQYF
D gene: .; V gene: TRBV19; clone size: .; J gene: TRBJ1-5; CDR3 length: 16; CDR3 protein: CASSILRGNSNQPQHF
D gene: TRBD2; V gene: TRBV19; clone size: .; J gene: TRBJ2-7; CDR3 length: 15; CDR3 protein: CASSTYSSGTYEQYF
D gene: TRBD2; V gene: TRBV7-9; clone size: .; J gene: TRBJ2-2; CDR3 length: 16; CDR3 protein: CASLGLAGRNTGELFF
D gene: .; V gene: TRBV6-5; clone size: few; J gene: TRBJ1-5; CDR3 length: 14; CDR3 protein: CASGWGTVNQPQHF
D gene: TRBD1; V gene: TRBV29-1; clone size: .; J gene: TRBJ2-3; CDR3 length: 13; CDR3 protein: CSVGQGSTDTQYF
D gene: .; V gene: TRBV18; clone size: .; J gene: TRBJ2-7; CDR3 length: 14; CDR3 protein: CASSPRQGQYEQYF
D gene: TRBD1; V gene: TRBV10-3; clone size: .; J gene: TRBJ1-1; CDR3 length: 15; CDR3 protein: CAISEVGTGNTEAFF
D gene: TRBD1; V gene: TRBV4-1; clone size: few; J gene: TRBJ2-2; CDR3 length: 16; CDR3 protein: CASSQGQGSATGELFF
D gene: .; V gene: TRBV14; clone size: .; J gene: TRBJ1-3; CDR3 length: 12; CDR3 protein: CASSQVRNTIYF
D gene: TRBD1; V gene: TRBV5-6; clone size: few; J gene: TRBJ1-6; CDR3 length: 15; CDR3 protein: CASSVGQGKGSPLHF
D gene: TRBD1; V gene: TRBV13; clone size: .; J gene: TRBJ2-7; CDR3 length: 15; CDR3 protein: CASSEKTGAYYEQYF
D gene: TRBD1; V gene: TRBV5-4; clone size: .; J gene: TRBJ2-7; CDR3 length: 14; CDR3 protein: CASSSTEDRLEQYF
D gene: .; V gene: TRBV30; clone size: .; J gene: TRBJ2-2; CDR3 length: 13; CDR3 protein: CAWSPSLSGELFF
D gene: TRBD1; V gene: TRBV7-6; clone size: .; J gene: TRBJ2-1; CDR3 length: 15; CDR3 protein: CASSLVGQGRNEQFF
D gene: TRBD2; V gene: TRBV7-2; clone size: .; J gene: TRBJ2-1; CDR3 length: 14; CDR3 protein: CASSLTSVHNEQFF
D gene: .; V gene: TRBV15; clone size: .; J gene: TRBJ2-2; CDR3 length: 13; CDR3 protein: CATTTSLAGELFF
D gene: .; V gene: TRBV7-7; clone size: .; J gene: TRBJ1-6; CDR3 length: 12; CDR3 protein: CASSPVNSPLHF
D gene: .; V gene: TRBV19; clone size: .; J gene: TRBJ2-3; CDR3 length: 13; CDR3 protein: CASTAGAPDTQYF
D gene: .; V gene: TRBV2; clone size: .; J gene: TRBJ2-1; CDR3 length: 12; CDR3 protein: CASKRDSNEQFF
D gene: TRBD2; V gene: TRBV4-2; clone size: few; J gene: TRBJ2-5; CDR3 length: 16; CDR3 protein: CASSPVIAGFRETQYF
D gene: .; V gene: TRBV5-8; clone size: .; J gene: TRBJ2-7; CDR3 length: 13; CDR3 protein: CASSFGQNYEQYF
D gene: .; V gene: TRBV4-3; clone size: .; J gene: TRBJ1-2; CDR3 length: 18; CDR3 protein: CASSLEREGGLSNYGYTF
D gene: .; V gene: TRBV7-9; clone size: few; J gene: TRBJ2-5; CDR3 length: 11; CDR3 protein: CASSFTETQYF
D gene: TRBD1; V gene: TRBV2; clone size: few; J gene: TRBJ1-2; CDR3 length: 14; CDR3 protein: CASLLDRGLDGYTF
D gene: .; V gene: TRBV2; clone size: .; J gene: TRBJ2-4; CDR3 length: 14; CDR3 protein: CASSGRRAKNIQYF
D gene: TRBD1; V gene: TRBV4-1; clone size: .; J gene: TRBJ1-3; CDR3 length: 13; CDR3 protein: CASSQEQGNTIYF
D gene: .; V gene: TRBV6-1; clone size: once; J gene: TRBJ1-5; CDR3 length: 13; CDR3 protein: CASSVQGNQPQHF
D gene: .; V gene: TRBV6-5; clone size: .; J gene: TRBJ1-4; CDR3 length: 14; CDR3 protein: CASSYGSTNEKLFF
D gene: .; V gene: TRBV9; clone size: .; J gene: TRBJ1-1; CDR3 length: 14; CDR3 protein: CASSVAGVNTEAFF
D gene: .; V gene: TRBV19; clone size: .; J gene: TRBJ1-5; CDR3 length: 17; CDR3 protein: CASSVLPGQRINQPQHF
D gene: TRBD1; V gene: TRBV29-1; clone size: .; J gene: TRBJ1-2; CDR3 length: 13; CDR3 protein: CSARQGLNYGYTF